Described below is a single T cell receptor beta chain sequence and its context. What it binds is not known. The data were obtained in a study of cytotoxic CD8 clonotypes in ibrutinib-treated CLL. Study-level information: Samples showed on average about 260,000 productive templates and more than 75,000 productive rearrangements. Study results and limitations: Baseline values of clonality outstripped age-matched healthy donors and followed circulating CD8+ T-cell counts. Under treatment, the uncommon public clonotypes either contracted or remained stable.

Sequencing was performed with immunoSEQ multiplex PCR; in TCRdb, only in-frame clones are kept and a portion is missing. The sample yields about 9,000 clones, 70% to 75% seen once. This TCR was recovered from a human donor with chronic lymphocytic leukemia. Material: PBMCs, obtained before ibrutinib treatment.

CDR3 sequence: CASSQGAGPQETQYF. Written as DNA, the CDR3 is TGCGCCAGCAGCCAAGGAGCGGGGCCCCAAGAGACCCAGTACTTC. The rearrangement joins TRBV4-1 to TRBJ2-5; 7 bases are shared with TRBD2. Germline V gives CDR1 MGHRA, CDR2 YSYEKL. J lost 1 base, V lost 1 base, and 3 bases had no gene match. The CDR3 length is 15 residues.